These T cell receptor beta chains were read from a single sample in a study of T cells in Graves' hyperthyroidism and ophthalmopathy. TCRdb independently ran MiXCR on the multiplex PCR reads; one entry per CDR3 protein. The sample has 500,000 to 550,000 distinct CDR3 sequences; approximately 20% are singletons. Source material: blood. The receptors were gathered from a middle-aged man with Graves' ophthalmopathy. The CDR3 runs from the conserved cysteine through the conserved F or W. D genes are given only for firm matches.

>TRBJ2-6|.|TRBV6-1
CASRPGEANVLTF
>TRBJ2-1|.|TRBV12-5
CASGQWGDYNEQFF
>TRBJ1-6|TRBD1|TRBV28
CASSQEGAPYNSPLHF
>TRBJ2-1|TRBD2|TRBV14
CASSRRGGGAYNEQFF
>TRBJ2-1|.|TRBV12-3/TRBV12-4
CASSLGGGISYNEQFF
>TRBJ1-1|.|TRBV28
CASRLGREVTEAFF
>TRBJ1-6|TRBD1|TRBV4-1
CASSQVTGRGLNSPLHF
>TRBJ2-7|TRBD1|TRBV4-2
CASSPMDRVGYEQYF
>TRBJ2-3|.|TRBV5-1
CASSFQGRIADTQYF
>TRBJ2-3|.|TRBV2
CASWDGSTDTQYF
>TRBJ2-1|TRBD2|TRBV14
CASRPGLAGGRSYNEQFF
>TRBJ1-5|TRBD1|TRBV6-1
CASRHRGSQPQHF
>TRBJ1-1|TRBD1|TRBV5-5
CASSPGGTVTEAFF
>TRBJ1-2|TRBD1|TRBV3-1
CASSQRGQARGYTF
>TRBJ2-7|.|TRBV4-1
CASSQGLLRRGSSYEQYF
>TRBJ2-7|TRBD2|TRBV3-1
CASNGRGGYEQYF
>TRBJ2-1|TRBD1|TRBV11-1
CASSLVFGTGVPDEQFF
>TRBJ2-7|TRBD1|TRBV20-1
CSARRTGTGPLEQYF
>TRBJ1-1|.|TRBV6-1
CASSLEGIETEAFF
>TRBJ1-3|.|TRBV6-1
CASTWGYGNTIYF
>TRBJ2-2|.|TRBV7-3
CASSPKTNSGELFF
>TRBJ2-7|.|TRBV20-1
CSARGESYEQYF
>TRBJ2-1|TRBD1|TRBV6-1
CASSKRQGSSYNEQFF
>TRBJ1-5|.|TRBV5-5
CASSATVGGRGNQPQHF
>TRBJ2-3|.|TRBV3-1
CASSQVVGAADTQYF
>TRBJ2-1|TRBD1|TRBV7-8
CASSLQGAFYNEQFF
>TRBJ2-7|TRBD1|TRBV5-1
CASSLATGGDSYEQYF
>TRBJ1-1|TRBD1|TRBV20-1
CSAWPYGTGGNTEAFF
>TRBJ1-5|.|TRBV20-1
CSASKGGGNQPQHF
>TRBJ2-2|.|TRBV29-1
CSVEASPGELFF
>TRBJ1-2|TRBD1|TRBV5-1
CASSLGQGDYGYTF
>TRBJ1-2|.|TRBV20-1
CSAGLQGGNYGYTF
>TRBJ1-2|.|TRBV5-5
CASSFDGSTGGYTF
>TRBJ2-1|TRBD2|TRBV29-1
CSVRLADNEQFF
>TRBJ2-7|TRBD2|TRBV27
CASSPLGAGGHGEQYF
>TRBJ2-1|TRBD1|TRBV30
CASTDRGLYNEQFF
>TRBJ1-2|TRBD1|TRBV7-8
CASSLDSGGSGGYTF
>TRBJ1-1|.|TRBV20-1
CSAEEQQNTEAFF
>TRBJ1-1|.|TRBV11-3
CASSLDPDSEAFF
>TRBJ2-2|.|TRBV6-2/TRBV6-3
CASSYLVSGELFF
>TRBJ2-3|TRBD2|TRBV10-3
CAIRGLGGTDTQYF
>TRBJ1-5|.|TRBV30
CAWSVGEAGNQPQHF
>TRBJ2-2|TRBD2|TRBV2
CASSEAGASGGSYTGELFF
>TRBJ2-5|.|TRBV28
CASSGGPAGPWETQYF
>TRBJ2-4|.|TRBV28
CASSSDPRTHIQYF
>TRBJ1-2|.|TRBV19
CASSREDSYGYTF
>TRBJ2-1|TRBD2|TRBV14
CASSQARTSSNEQFF
>TRBJ2-1|.|TRBV6-5
CASSYLLGAPNEQFF
>TRBJ1-1|.|TRBV7-9
CASSRWAVNTEAFF
>TRBJ2-7|.|TRBV4-3
CASSQYLGGSYEQYF
>TRBJ2-1|TRBD2|TRBV3-1
CASSQVGSGRDEQFF
>TRBJ2-2|.|TRBV20-1
CSANPRSGELFF
>TRBJ2-2|TRBD2|TRBV2
CASSLLAESVNTGELFF